The clone carrying this T cell receptor beta chain was observed many times. Trimming left V 7 bases short and J 5 bases short, with 12 bases between. Per the germline V gene, CDR1 is MDHEN and CDR2 is SYDVKM. The CDR3 is 13 amino acids. These data come from a study of CD8+CD57+ T cells in acquired aplastic anemia. Across the whole study: Sorted CD4+ and CD8+ cells gave a mean 3.2 ug DNA, range roughly 0.2 to 27.4 ug.

Genomic DNA provided the template from which TCR beta VDJ and CDR3 profiles were obtained. One entry per CDR3 protein results from TCRdb running MiXCR on the reads. The data show roughly 64,000 distinct CDR3 sequences, about 50% seen once. The sequenced material came from sorted CD4+, CD8+, or CD8+CD57+ T cells (not recorded which) from PBMCs. The sequence was collected from a human donor in good health, serving as a control. The rearrangement joins TRBV28 to TRBJ1-5; D remains unclear. The CDR3 protein is CASTSGIDQPQHF. The DNA of the CDR3 is TGTGCCAGCACGTCCGGAATTGATCAGCCCCAGCATTTT.